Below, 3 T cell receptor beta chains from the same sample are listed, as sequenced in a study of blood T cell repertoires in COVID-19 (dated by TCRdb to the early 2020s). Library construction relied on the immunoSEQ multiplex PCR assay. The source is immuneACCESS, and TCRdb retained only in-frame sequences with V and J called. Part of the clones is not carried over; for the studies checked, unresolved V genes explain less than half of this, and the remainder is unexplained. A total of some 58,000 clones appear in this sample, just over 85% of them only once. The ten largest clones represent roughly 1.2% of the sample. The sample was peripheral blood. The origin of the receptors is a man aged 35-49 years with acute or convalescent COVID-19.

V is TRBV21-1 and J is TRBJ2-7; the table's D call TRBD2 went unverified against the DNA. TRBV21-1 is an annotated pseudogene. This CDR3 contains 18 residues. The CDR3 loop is CASTPGLAGAGPSSEQYF. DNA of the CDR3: TGTGCCAGCACACCGGGACTAGCGGGGGCCGGGCCATCTTCTGAGCAGTACTTC.

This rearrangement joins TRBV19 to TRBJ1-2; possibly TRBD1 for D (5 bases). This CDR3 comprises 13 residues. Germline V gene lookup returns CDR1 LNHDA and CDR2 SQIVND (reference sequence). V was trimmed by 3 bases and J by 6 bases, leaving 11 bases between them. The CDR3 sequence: CASSIWGEDGYTF. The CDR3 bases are TGTGCCAGTAGTATTTGGGGGGAGGATGGCTACACCTTC.

The CDR3 DNA reads as TGTGCCAGCCAAGCGAGGGGGGGCCCCGGACAGCCCCAGCATTTT. Protein sequence: CASQARGGPGQPQHF. This chain connects TRBV27 to TRBJ1-5; a possible D gene is TRBD1 (6 bases). V lost 8 bases and J 7 bases, leaving 21 bases between the germline ends. CDR1 and CDR2 from the germline V gene are MNHEY and SMNVEV (reference sequence). The CDR3 is 15 amino acids.